These T cell receptor beta chains were read from a single sample in a study of early T cells in non-severe SARS-CoV-2 infection. Using its own MiXCR run on the 5' RACE reads, TCRdb lists one record per CDR3 protein. The sample contains around 72,000 distinct CDR3 sequences, 10% of which appear only once. The sequencing used whole blood, collected at baseline. Source of these receptors: an adult who was a healthcare worker with PCR-confirmed SARS-CoV-2 infection or an uninfected control (not recorded which). CDR3s include the opening cysteine and the closing phenylalanine or tryptophan. The order of the fields is clone size, J gene, D gene, V gene, CDR3 DNA, CDR3 protein. D genes are given only for firm matches. Only part of the rows carry a size: once, few, many, or a class if the clone is expanded.

many TRBJ1-1 NA TRBV5-6 TGTGCCAGCAGCTTGGTAGCAGGGGTGAACACTGAAGCTTTCTTT CASSLVAGVNTEAFF
many TRBJ2-4 TRBD2 TRBV11-1 TGTGCCAGCAGCTTCGGGACTAGCGGGGAGGGGAACATTCAGTACTTC CASSFGTSGEGNIQYF
few TRBJ1-3 NA TRBV29-1 TGCAGCGTTGCGGGCAGGGGCTGGGAAAACACCATATATTTT CSVAGRGWENTIYF
NA TRBJ2-3 TRBD1 TRBV11-2 TGTGCCAGCAGCTTATCGGGACAGGGCACAGATACGCAGTATTTT CASSLSGQGTDTQYF
NA TRBJ2-3 TRBD2 TRBV18 TGTGCCAGCTCACCACTAGCGGGGTCACCAGATACGCAGTATTTT CASSPLAGSPDTQYF
NA TRBJ2-1 NA TRBV12-3/TRBV12-4 TGTGCCAGCAGTTTCGACAATGAGCAGTTCTTC CASSFDNEQFF
NA TRBJ1-5 TRBD1 TRBV6-6 TGTGCCAGCAGTATTTCGGGACAGGGAAGCAATCAGCCCCAGCATTTT CASSISGQGSNQPQHF
many TRBJ1-1 NA TRBV30 TGTGCCTGGAGTGTAGGCAGGAACACTGAAGCTTTCTTT CAWSVGRNTEAFF
many TRBJ1-1 NA TRBV5-1 TGCGCCAGGTGGACACTGAACACTGAAGCTTTCTTT CARWTLNTEAFF
few TRBJ2-7 NA TRBV24-1 TGTGCCACCCACCGGACAGCTTCAACCTACGAGCAGTACTTC CATHRTASTYEQYF
few TRBJ2-7 NA TRBV6-5 TGTGCCAGCAGTTACGGGCCCGGCGGCTACGAGCAGTACTTC CASSYGPGGYEQYF
few TRBJ2-3 NA TRBV11-2 TGTGCCAGCAGCTTAGTGGTTGGGGGAGATACGCAGTATTTT CASSLVVGGDTQYF
many TRBJ1-1 NA TRBV30 TGTGCCTGGACACGACAGCCCAACACTGAAGCTTTCTTT CAWTRQPNTEAFF
NA TRBJ2-7 NA TRBV21-1 TGTGCCACCACTACAGGGCCCGAGGAGCAGTACTTC CATTTGPEEQYF
NA TRBJ2-1 NA TRBV5-1 TGCGCCAGCAGCTGGGGGGATGCGCCGGGGCAGTTCTTC CASSWGDAPGQFF